Listed here is a single T cell receptor (beta chain). This entry is derived from a study of OX40 agonist ivuxolimab in advanced cancers. Germline V CDR1 and CDR2: SGHTA, FQGTGA. V was clipped by 3 bases and J by 2 bases, with 13 bases between them. The CDR3 consists of 15 residues. Using immunoSEQ multiplex PCR, the repertoire was profiled, and TCRdb retains in-frame clones only, with some absent. The sample consists of under 65,000 clones, roughly nine tenths of them appearing once. Sequenced here: CD4+ or CD8+ T cells sorted from blood, sampled in a trial of the OX40 agonist ivuxolimab. The receptor's source is an adult with an advanced solid tumor such as melanoma, head and neck, liver or kidney cancer. J is TRBJ1-1 and V is TRBV7-3; perhaps TRBD1 as D (5 bases). CDR3 sequence reads: CASSFAPGLNTEAFF. The CDR3 nucleotides read TGTGCCAGCAGCTTTGCCCCAGGGCTAAACACTGAAGCTTTCTTT. The entire variable domain, with the rest obtained from reference TRBV7-3 and TRBJ1-1, is as follows: GAGVSQTPSNKVTEKGKYVELRCDPISGHTALYWYRQSLGQGPEFLIYFQGTGAADDSGLPNDRFFAVRPEGSVSTLKIQRTERGDSAVYLCASSFAPGLNTEAFFGQGTRLTVV.